The text below deals with one TCR beta chain. The sample is drawn from a study of T cell responses to AZD1222 COVID-19 vaccine. Assay used: immunoSEQ multiplex PCR; TCRdb lists only in-frame clones, some missing. The sample contains 55,000 to 80,000 clones, roughly nine tenths of which appear only once. V was pared by 2 bases and J by 3 bases, with 7 bases between. CDR3 length: 13 amino acids. This material consisted of peripheral blood, taken 28 days after the second AZD1222 dose. This clonotype was sampled from an adult who received the AZD1222 COVID-19 vaccine. The chain couples TRBV12-3 or TRBV12-4 to TRBJ2-5; D unresolved. For the CDR3, the DNA is TGTGCCAGCAGTTTAAGCAGCGAAGAGACCCAGTACTTC. It specifies CASSLSSEETQYF.